Each of the 14 T cell receptor beta chains below was sequenced from the same sample in a study of blood T cell repertoires in COVID-19. TCRdb's table, derived via immunoSEQ multiplex PCR, lists solely in-frame clones and lacks some. This table has 190,000 or so clones, approximately 87% appearing once. Specimen: peripheral blood. The receptor source for this set is a woman in her seventies with acute or convalescent COVID-19.

The table lists this clone with a count of one. The sample contains more than one DNA sequence encoding this CDR3. The chain is built from TRBV27 and TRBJ1-5; D perhaps matches TRBD1 (5 bases). Germline V CDR1 and CDR2: MNHEY, SMNVEV (reference sequence). CDR3 size: 15 residues. The V and J ends lost 6 bases and 0 bases respectively, with 12 bases between them. As DNA, the CDR3 is TGTGCCAGCAGCGTCGACAGTTTTAGCAATCAGCCCCAGCATTTT. Translating gives CASSVDSFSNQPQHF.

The chain links TRBV18 to TRBJ2-7; D is possibly TRBD2 (6 bases). The ends were cut back, 5 bases at V and 5 bases at J, with 19 bases in the middle. Germline CDR1 KGHSH, CDR2 LQKENI. The CDR3 consists of 15 residues. The CDR3 here is CASSADSAGGDEQYF. The CDR3 DNA sequence: TGTGCCAGCTCAGCAGACAGTGCCGGAGGGGACGAGCAGTACTTC.

The J gene is TRBJ2-2, the V gene TRBV6-2 or TRBV6-3; 8 bases align to TRBD2. The germline gives CDR1 MNHEY, CDR2 SVGEGT. V shed 5 bases and J 0 bases; nucleotides not matched to a gene: 11. The CDR3 has 18 residues. CDR3 sequence (DNA): TGTGCCAGCAGTAACCCGAGTGCGGGAGGAACGAACACCGGGGAGCTGTTTTTT. Its translation: CASSNPSAGGTNTGELFF.

The chain links TRBV5-1 to TRBJ1-4; TRBD1 aligns across 9 bases. This CDR3 is 14 amino acids long. Germline trimming cut 4 bases from V and 3 bases from J; bases unmatched to any gene: 1. CDR1 SGHRS and CDR2 YFSETQ come from the germline V gene. CDR3 DNA: TGCGCCAGCAGCCGGACAGGGGCTAATGAAAAACTGTTTTTT. It translates to CASSRTGANEKLFF.

J is TRBJ1-1 and V is TRBV6-5; D unclear. Trimming left V 5 bases short and J 0 bases short, with 10 bases between. Germline values: CDR1 MNHEY, CDR2 SVGAGI. The CDR3 contains 14 residues. CDR3: CASSRGNMNTEAFF. In DNA, the CDR3 is TGTGCCAGCAGTAGAGGTAACATGAACACTGAAGCTTTCTTT.

V gene TRBV5-1 combines with J gene TRBJ1-6; D might be TRBD1 (6 bases). With 4 bases removed from V and 0 bases from J, the gap between germline ends came to 14 bases. The CDR3 spans 17 residues. CDR1 SGHRS and CDR2 YFSETQ come from the germline V gene. The CDR3 loop reads CASSGGAGDSYNSPLHF. The CDR3 DNA sequence: TGCGCCAGCAGCGGGGGGGCCGGGGACTCCTATAATTCACCCCTCCACTTT.

The chain is built from TRBV5-4 and TRBJ2-3; 8 bases align to TRBD2. V shed 1 base and J 2 bases; nucleotides not matched to a gene: 6. The CDR3 is 16 amino acids. Germline V CDR1 and CDR2: SGHNT, YYREEE (reference sequence). The CDR3 loop is CASSLSTSGYTDTQYF. As DNA, the CDR3 is TGTGCCAGCAGCTTGTCTACTAGCGGATACACAGATACGCAGTATTTT.

The chain is built from TRBV5-4 and TRBJ2-5; D is possibly TRBD2 (5 bases). The germline gives CDR1 SGHNT, CDR2 YYREEE (reference sequence). This CDR3 is built from 16 residues. Trimming left V 3 bases short and J 2 bases short, with 17 bases between. CDR3 bases: TGTGCCAGCAGCTCACCTGACGGAGGATTTCAAGAGACCCAGTACTTC. Translating gives CASSSPDGGFQETQYF.

The CDR3 protein is CAISGSTGDQPQHF. The CDR3 DNA reads TGTGCCATCAGTGGATCTACAGGGGATCAGCCCCAGCATTTT. The genes are TRBV10-3 and TRBJ1-5, with 7 positions matching TRBD1. CDR1 is ENHRY, CDR2 SYGVKD, per germline. J gave up 5 bases and V 4 bases, and 5 bases lay outside the gene matches. The CDR3 contains 14 residues.

The V call is TRBV11-2, the J call TRBJ1-1; D not certain. V lost 1 base and J lost 5, with 11 bases in between. The CDR3 is 14 amino acids. Germline CDR1 and CDR2: SGHAT and FQNNGV. Here the CDR3 reads CASSLGLRGTEAFF. The CDR3 coding sequence is TGTGCCAGCAGCTTAGGCCTGCGGGGAACTGAAGCTTTCTTT.

The V and J genes are TRBV6-6 and TRBJ1-5; D remains ambiguous. Germline values: CDR1 MNHNY, CDR2 SVGAGI (reference sequence). This CDR3 has 16 amino acids. V lost 2 bases to trimming and J lost 1 base, with 12 bases between them. In nucleotides, the CDR3 is TGTGCCAGCAGTTACAAAATGTCGGGAAGCAATCAGCCCCAGCATTTT. It translates to CASSYKMSGSNQPQHF.

The chain employs TRBV14 and TRBJ1-1; D gene unclear. V lost 1 base and J 5 bases, leaving 8 bases between the germline ends. CDR3 length: 13 residues. Germline V CDR1 and CDR2: SGHDN, FVKESK. The CDR3 DNA reads as TGTGCCAGCAGCCAAGTCACCGGGACTGAAGCTTTCTTT. Translation: CASSQVTGTEAFF.

The chain combines TRBV2 with TRBJ1-1; TRBD1 agrees at 7 bases. The CDR3 runs to 13 residues. With 8 bases clipped from V and 0 bases from J, the junction kept 3 bases outside the gene matches. CDR1 is SNHLY and CDR2 is FYNNEI in the germline V gene. The DNA of the CDR3 is TGTGCCAGCGGGGGACAGCTGAACACTGAAGCTTTCTTT. Protein sequence: CASGGQLNTEAFF.

The rearrangement links TRBV5-6 to TRBJ1-4, with a weak D call TRBD1 (5 bases). The CDR3 contains 16 residues. Trimming shortened V by 1 base and J by 3 bases, and 13 bases separated the two germline ends. Per germline, CDR1 SGHDT and CDR2 YYEEEE. The CDR3 sequence: CASSLSGKEANEKLFF. CDR3 in DNA: TGTGCCAGCAGCTTGTCAGGGAAAGAAGCTAATGAAAAACTGTTTTTT.